The source of this TCR beta chain is a study of blood T cell repertoires in COVID-19. Looking at the study overall: PBMCs, B-cell-depleted T cells, or T cells provided the cDNA or gDNA that made up the material.

The CDR3 extends over 14 amino acids. Between the trimmed V and J ends, which lost 4 bases and 6 bases, there was a span of 14 bases. The V gene's germline CDR1 is SGDLS and CDR2 YYNGEE. Participant-reported clinical history was the basis for cohort assignment. Cohort 3 recovered donors had two negative PCRs, clearance, or symptom resolution. As processed by the authors: Quantification of nucleated cells was approximated via reference gene primer amplification. TCRdb keeps only in-frame clones here, not all; method: immunoSEQ multiplex PCR. That table supplies the V and J calls and clone size; D and trimming were determined from the DNA. Of 350,000 to 400,000 clones in the sample, around 89% were seen once.

J is TRBJ1-5 and V is TRBV9; D not certain. Material for sequencing was PBMCs or T cells enriched from blood (not recorded which). The clonotype comes from a man between 18 and 29 years old who had recovered from COVID-19. CDR3 amino acids: CASSFGAEGQPQHF. The CDR3 DNA reads as TGTGCCAGCAGCTTTGGAGCGGAAGGTCAGCCCCAGCATTTT.